Below are 12 T cell receptor beta chains sequenced from a single sample in a study of neurological immune-mediated disorders. Via MiXCR, TCRdb re-called the 5' RACE reads, giving one row per CDR3 protein. Of some 30,000 distinct CDR3 sequences listed, about 17% are singletons. Time point described: technical triplicate 3. The sample consisted of CD4+ T cells from blood. The receptors shown here come from a female donor with HTLV-1-associated myelopathy (HAM/TSP).

This clonotype came up many times. The J gene is TRBJ2-6, the V gene TRBV2, with D unresolved. V was pared by 6 bases and J by 2 bases, with 17 bases between. The CDR3 spans 17 residues. Germline CDR1 reads SNHLY; CDR2 reads FYNNEI. CDR3: CASRLVAGAPGANVLTF. The CDR3 nucleotides read TGTGCCAGCAGACTTGTAGCAGGAGCTCCTGGGGCCAACGTCCTGACTTTC.

The J gene is TRBJ2-3, the V gene TRBV5-1; 11 bases map to TRBD1. CDR3 length: 15 amino acids. J gave up 5 bases and V 4 bases, and 6 bases lay outside the gene matches. Germline V lookup: CDR1 SGHRS, CDR2 YFSETQ. The CDR3, as DNA: TGCGCCAGCAGCCCCCCCGGGACAGGGGGAGATACGCAGTATTTT. Translating gives CASSPPGTGGDTQYF.

Ten or more counts support this clonotype. The chain uses TRBV7-2 and TRBJ2-7; no clear D gene. The CDR3 runs to 13 residues. V dropped 2 bases and J dropped 6 bases, with 11 bases sitting between them. Germline CDR1 SGHTA, CDR2 FQGNSA. The CDR3 is CASSLKFFGEQYF. DNA for the CDR3: TGTGCCAGCAGCTTAAAATTTTTTGGCGAGCAGTACTTC. The complete variable domain, with remaining parts taken from reference TRBV7-2 and TRBJ2-7, reads GAGVSQSPSNKVTEKGKDVELRCDPISGHTALYWYRQSLGQGLEFLIYFQGNSAPDKSGLPSDRFSAERTGGSVSTLTIQRTQQEDSAVYLCASSLKFFGEQYFGPGTRLTVT.

This clonotype has a count of ten or more. Here the CDR3 DNA reads TGCGCCAGCAGCCAAGCGCACATCGTAACCGATAGCAATCAGCCCCAGCATTTT. Translation: CASSQAHIVTDSNQPQHF. This chain joins TRBV4-1 and TRBJ1-5, with D unresolved. Trimming took 1 base from V and 0 from J, leaving 16 bases between them. This CDR3 is 18 amino acids long. Germline CDR1 MGHRA, CDR2 YSYEKL.

This clonotype was found many times. The V and J genes are TRBV6-1 and TRBJ2-3; 11 positions agree with TRBD2. CDR3 size: 15 residues. Germline CDR1 MNHNS, CDR2 SASEGT. V lost 4 bases and J lost 2; bases outside the gene matches: 2. CDR3 region: CASSVLAGDTDTQYF. CDR3 DNA: TGTGCCAGCAGTGTACTAGCGGGGGACACAGATACGCAGTATTTT.

By frequency in the sample, this clonotype is medium-sized. The V call is TRBV5-6, the J call TRBJ2-4, with D possibly being TRBD1 (5 bases). Germline V gives CDR1 SGHDT, CDR2 YYEEEE. The CDR3 loop spans 17 amino acids. V lost 4 bases and J lost 0, with 17 bases in between. CDR3 coding DNA: TGTGCCAGCAGCGGCCCTCGACAGAGACTAGCCAAAAACATTCAGTACTTC. Amino acids: CASSGPRQRLAKNIQYF.

In this sample, this clonotype turned up many times. The chain carries TRBV5-1 and TRBJ2-3, with D possibly being TRBD1 (5 bases). Germline CDR1 is SGHRS and CDR2 is YFSETQ. There are 14 residues in the CDR3. V lost 3 bases and J 0 bases, leaving 8 bases between the germline ends. Here the CDR3 reads CASSSTASTDTQYF. In nucleotides, the CDR3 is TGCGCCAGCAGCTCGACAGCGAGCACAGATACGCAGTATTTT. The complete variable domain, with remaining parts taken from reference TRBV5-1 and TRBJ2-3, reads KAGVTQTPRYLIKTRGQQVTLSCSPISGHRSVSWYQQTPGQGLQFLFEYFSETQRNKGNFPGRFSGRQFSNSRSEMNVSTLELGDSALYLCASSSTASTDTQYFGPGTRLTVL.

This clonotype was found many times. The chain recombines TRBV20-1 with TRBJ1-2; no definite D call. V shed 6 bases and J shed 0 bases, with 8 bases lying between them. Looked up from germline, CDR1 is DFQATT and CDR2 is SNEGSKA (reference sequence). CDR3 length: 12 amino acids. CDR3 sequence: CSARVANYGYTF. The CDR3 coding sequence is TGCAGTGCCCGTGTGGCTAACTATGGCTACACCTTC.

The chain links TRBV20-1 to TRBJ2-1, with 14 nucleotides matching TRBD2. Germline-derived CDR1 and CDR2 are DFQATT and SNEGSKA (reference sequence). J gave up 12 bases and V 3 bases, and 16 bases lay outside the gene matches. The CDR3 contains 17 residues. Written as DNA, the CDR3 is TGCAGTGCTAGCCGGCTAATCGGACTAGCGGGGGGTCTGACGCAGTTCTTC. Translation gives CSASRLIGLAGGLTQFF.

Sample share makes this clonotype medium-sized (0.01 to 0.1%). The chain carries TRBV29-1 and TRBJ2-6, with 10 bases lining up with TRBD1. The ends lost 5 bases at V and 2 bases at J; junction bases unmatched: 3. CDR1 and CDR2 from the germline V gene are SQVTM and ANQGSEA. The CDR3 totals 15 residues. The CDR3 here is CSVKGQGTGANVLTF. DNA for the CDR3: TGCAGCGTTAAGGGACAGGGGACTGGGGCCAACGTCCTGACTTTC.

The DNA for the CDR3 is TGTGCCAGCACACCATTCCAGGGATCCTACAATGAGCAGTTCTTC. Protein sequence: CASTPFQGSYNEQFF. The chain uses TRBV14 and TRBJ2-1, with D possibly being TRBD1 (5 bases). The V gene's germline CDR1 is SGHDN and CDR2 FVKESK. The V end lost 7 bases, the J end lost 1 base, and 14 bases lay between the germline ends. This CDR3 region has 15 residues.

Many counts were recorded for this clonotype. The V gene is TRBV5-6, the J gene TRBJ2-2, with no clear D. The length of the CDR3 is 15 residues. Trimming took 5 bases from V and 5 from J, leaving 16 bases between them. Germline CDR1 is SGHDT and CDR2 is YYEEEE. CDR3 protein: CASSPGPSVTGELFF. In DNA form, the CDR3 reads TGTGCCAGCAGTCCGGGCCCTTCGGTGACCGGGGAGCTGTTTTTT.